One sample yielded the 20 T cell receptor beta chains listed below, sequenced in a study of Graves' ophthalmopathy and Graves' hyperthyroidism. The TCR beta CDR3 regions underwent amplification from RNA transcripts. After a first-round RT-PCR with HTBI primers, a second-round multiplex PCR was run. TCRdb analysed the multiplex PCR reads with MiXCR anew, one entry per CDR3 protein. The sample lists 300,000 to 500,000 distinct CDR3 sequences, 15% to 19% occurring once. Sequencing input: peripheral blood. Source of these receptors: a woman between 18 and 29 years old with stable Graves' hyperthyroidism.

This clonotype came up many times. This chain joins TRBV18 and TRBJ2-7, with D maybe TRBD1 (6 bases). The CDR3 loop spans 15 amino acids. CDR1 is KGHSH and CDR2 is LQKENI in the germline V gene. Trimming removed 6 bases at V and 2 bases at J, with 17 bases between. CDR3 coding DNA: TGTGCCAGCTCGACAATGGGGACATCACCCTACGAGCAGTACTTC. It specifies CASSTMGTSPYEQYF.

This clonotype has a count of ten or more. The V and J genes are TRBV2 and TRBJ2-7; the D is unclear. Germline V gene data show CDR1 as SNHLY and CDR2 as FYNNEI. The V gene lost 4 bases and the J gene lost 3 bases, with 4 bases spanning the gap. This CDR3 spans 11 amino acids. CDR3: CASSGHYEQYF. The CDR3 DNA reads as TGTGCCAGCAGTGGACACTACGAGCAGTACTTC.

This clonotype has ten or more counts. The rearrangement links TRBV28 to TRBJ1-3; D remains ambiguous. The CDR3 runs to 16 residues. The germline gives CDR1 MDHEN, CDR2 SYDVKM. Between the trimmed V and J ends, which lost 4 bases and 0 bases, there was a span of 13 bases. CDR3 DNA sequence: TGTGCCAGCAGTTCTAGGATAGGCCACTCTGGAAACACCATATATTTT. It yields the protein CASSSRIGHSGNTIYF.

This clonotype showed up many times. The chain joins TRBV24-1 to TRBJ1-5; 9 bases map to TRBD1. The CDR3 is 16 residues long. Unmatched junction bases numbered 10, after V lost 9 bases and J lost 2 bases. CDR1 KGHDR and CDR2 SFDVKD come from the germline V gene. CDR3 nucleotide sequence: TGTGCCACCCGAAGATTACAGGGGGCGGGCAATCAGCCCCAGCATTTT. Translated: CATRRLQGAGNQPQHF.

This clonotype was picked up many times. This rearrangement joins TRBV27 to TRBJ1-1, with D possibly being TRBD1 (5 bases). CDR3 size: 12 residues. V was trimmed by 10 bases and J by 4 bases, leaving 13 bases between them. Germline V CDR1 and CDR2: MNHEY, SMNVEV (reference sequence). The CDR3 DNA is TGTGCCACGGCGTCGGGGCCCACTGAAGCTTTCTTT. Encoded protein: CATASGPTEAFF.

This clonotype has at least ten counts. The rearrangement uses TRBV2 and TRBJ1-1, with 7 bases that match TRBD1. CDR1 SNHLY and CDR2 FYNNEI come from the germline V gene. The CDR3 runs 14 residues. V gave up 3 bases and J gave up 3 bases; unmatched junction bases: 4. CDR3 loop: CASSDAGGHTEAFF. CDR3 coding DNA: TGTGCCAGCAGTGATGCAGGGGGACACACTGAAGCTTTCTTT.

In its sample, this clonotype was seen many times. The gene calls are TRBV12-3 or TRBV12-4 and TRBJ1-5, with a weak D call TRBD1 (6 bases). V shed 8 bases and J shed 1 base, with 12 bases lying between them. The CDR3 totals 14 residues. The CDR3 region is CASGKGGSNQPQHF. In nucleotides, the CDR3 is TGTGCCAGCGGCAAAGGGGGGAGCAATCAGCCCCAGCATTTT.

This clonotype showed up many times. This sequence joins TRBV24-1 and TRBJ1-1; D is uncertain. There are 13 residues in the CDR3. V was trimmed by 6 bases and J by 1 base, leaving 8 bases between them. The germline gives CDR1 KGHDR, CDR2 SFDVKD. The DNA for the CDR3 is TGTGCCACCAGTCGGACGGGGAACACTGAAGCTTTCTTT. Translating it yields CATSRTGNTEAFF.

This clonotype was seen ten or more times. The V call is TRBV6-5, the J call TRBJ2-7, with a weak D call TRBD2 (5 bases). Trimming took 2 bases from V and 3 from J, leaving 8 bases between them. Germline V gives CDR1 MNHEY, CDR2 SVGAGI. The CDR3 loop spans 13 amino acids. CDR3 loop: CASSYEGDYEQYF. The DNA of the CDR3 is TGTGCCAGCAGTTACGAGGGTGACTACGAGCAGTACTTC.

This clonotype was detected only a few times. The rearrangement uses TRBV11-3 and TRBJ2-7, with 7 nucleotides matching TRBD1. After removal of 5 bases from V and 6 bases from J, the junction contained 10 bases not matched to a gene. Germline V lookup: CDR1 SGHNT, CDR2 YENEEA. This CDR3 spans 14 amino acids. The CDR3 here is CASSPGRGLSEQYF. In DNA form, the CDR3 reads TGTGCCAGCAGCCCCGGAAGGGGGCTTTCCGAGCAGTACTTC.

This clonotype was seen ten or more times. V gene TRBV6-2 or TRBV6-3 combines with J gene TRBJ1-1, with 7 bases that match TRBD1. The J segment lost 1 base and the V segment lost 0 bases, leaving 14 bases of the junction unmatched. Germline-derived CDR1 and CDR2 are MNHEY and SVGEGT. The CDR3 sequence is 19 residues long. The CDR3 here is CASSYSIPPGQAANTEAFF. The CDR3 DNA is TGTGCCAGCAGTTACTCCATCCCCCCTGGACAGGCCGCGAACACTGAAGCTTTCTTT.

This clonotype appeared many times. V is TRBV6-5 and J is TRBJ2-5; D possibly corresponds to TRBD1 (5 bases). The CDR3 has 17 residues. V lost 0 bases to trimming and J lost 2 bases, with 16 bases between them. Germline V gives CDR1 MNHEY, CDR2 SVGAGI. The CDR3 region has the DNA TGTGCCAGCAGTTACTCGTGGTGGGGCAAAACACAAGAGACCCAGTACTTC. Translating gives CASSYSWWGKTQETQYF.

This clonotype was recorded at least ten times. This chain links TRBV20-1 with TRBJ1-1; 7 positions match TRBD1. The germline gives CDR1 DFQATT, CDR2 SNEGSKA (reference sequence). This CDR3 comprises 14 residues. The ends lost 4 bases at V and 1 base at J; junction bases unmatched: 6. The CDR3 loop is CSAKLGGPNTEAFF. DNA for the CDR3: TGCAGTGCTAAACTAGGGGGCCCGAACACTGAAGCTTTCTTT.

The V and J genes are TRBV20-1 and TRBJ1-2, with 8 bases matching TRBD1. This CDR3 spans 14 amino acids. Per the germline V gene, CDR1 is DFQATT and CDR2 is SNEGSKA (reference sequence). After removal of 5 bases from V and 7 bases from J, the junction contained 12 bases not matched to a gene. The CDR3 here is CSAGETGDGGGYTF. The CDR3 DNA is TGCAGTGCTGGGGAGACAGGGGATGGCGGTGGCTACACCTTC.

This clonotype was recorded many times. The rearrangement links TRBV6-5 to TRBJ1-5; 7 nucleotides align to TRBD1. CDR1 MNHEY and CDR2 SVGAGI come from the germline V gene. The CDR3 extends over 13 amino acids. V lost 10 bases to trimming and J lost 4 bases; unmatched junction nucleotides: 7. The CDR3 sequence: CATYRGGNQPQHF. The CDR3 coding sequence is TGTGCCACCTACAGGGGCGGGAATCAGCCCCAGCATTTT.

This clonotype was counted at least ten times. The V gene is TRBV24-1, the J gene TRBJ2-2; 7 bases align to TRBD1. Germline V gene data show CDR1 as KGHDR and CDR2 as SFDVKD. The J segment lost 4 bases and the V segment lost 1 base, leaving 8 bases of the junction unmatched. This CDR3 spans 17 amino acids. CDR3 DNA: TGTGCCACCAGTGATTTCAATTCCGACAGGGTCACCGGGGAGCTGTTTTTT. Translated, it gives CATSDFNSDRVTGELFF.

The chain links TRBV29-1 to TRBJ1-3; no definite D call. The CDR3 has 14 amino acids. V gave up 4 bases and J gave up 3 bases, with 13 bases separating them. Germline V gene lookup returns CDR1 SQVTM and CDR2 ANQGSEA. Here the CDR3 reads CSVGILSNGNTIYF. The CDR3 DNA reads TGCAGCGTTGGGATCCTATCAAATGGAAACACCATATATTTT.

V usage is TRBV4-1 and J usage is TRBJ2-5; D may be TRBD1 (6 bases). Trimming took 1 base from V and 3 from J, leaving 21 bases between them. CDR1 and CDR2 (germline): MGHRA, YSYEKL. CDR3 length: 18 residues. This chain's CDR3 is CASSQGRTAGDIEETQYF. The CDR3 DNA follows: TGCGCCAGCAGCCAAGGTCGGACGGCAGGGGATATAGAAGAGACCCAGTACTTC.

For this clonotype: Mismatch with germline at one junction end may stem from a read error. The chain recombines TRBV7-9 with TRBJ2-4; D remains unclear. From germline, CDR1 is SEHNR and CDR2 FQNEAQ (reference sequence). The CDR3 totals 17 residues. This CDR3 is CASSLGSLSWTKNIKYF. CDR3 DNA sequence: TGTGCCAGCAGCTTAGGAAGCCTGTCGTGGACCAAAAACATTAAGTACTTC.

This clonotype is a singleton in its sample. CDR3 sequence: CATSTQGRETQYF. The CDR3 region has the DNA TGTGCCACCAGCACTCAGGGGCGGGAGACCCAGTACTTC. The chain recombines TRBV15 with TRBJ2-5, with D possibly TRBD1 on 6 matching bases. This CDR3 is built from 13 residues. Germline V gives CDR1 LNHNV, CDR2 YYDKDF (reference sequence). The germline V and J ends were trimmed by 4 bases and 5 bases, with 11 bases remaining between them.